This TCR beta chain was identified in a study of early T cells in non-severe SARS-CoV-2 infection (TCRdb year 2021). For the wider study: Because TCR sequencing was done on bulk RNA from unsorted whole blood, the alpha and beta chains could not be paired. Overall study outcomes, separate from this receptor: VDJdb matching was skewed toward anti-spike CD8 responses and likely underestimated virus-specific expansions, missing private and CD4 specificities.

V lost 6 bases and J lost 7 bases; the stretch between them is 24 bases long. There are 15 amino acids in the CDR3, from cysteine to phenylalanine inclusive. Of the read, only the CDR3 DNA is kept; its 45 bases are in frame from base 1. CDR1 and CDR2 are drawn from the germline V gene: SQVTM, ANQGSEA. Libraries were made using 5' RACE. The sample was run on a NextSeq 500. The TCR library protocol attached unique molecular identifiers to individual cDNA molecules to correct for sequencing error and PCR bias. Both TCR alpha and beta chains were sequenced, and tight co-correlation was observed between alpha and beta sequence abundances in each sample. Turning to the authors' computational methods: Decombinator V4 was used to annotate the V gene, J gene and CDR3 of the TCR sequences. TCRs were defined as expanded if a significant change between any two time points was detected under a Poisson model with p below 0.0001. TCR abundances were normalised to the total number of TCRs sequenced per sample and were expressed as counts per million. MAIT TCRs were defined by TRAV1-2 paired with TRAJ12, TRAJ20 or TRAJ33, and iNKT TCRs by TRAV10 paired with TRAJ18. VDJdb, accessed 1 November 2021, was searched for CMV, EBV and SARS-CoV-2 annotated TCRs, with TCRs annotated for multiple antigens excluded. TCRdb reprocessed the public reads (quality trimming at Q25 with fastp, clone calling with MiXCR) and kept in-frame beta chains. Here each entry gathers all rows of one CDR3 protein and keeps the most common genes and DNA. These V and J calls are TCRdb output, not the study's own analysis. The sample table shows approximately 80,000 distinct CDR3 sequences, and approximately 10% are seen once. The ten most abundant clones make up about 11% of the sample.

Many counts were recorded for this clonotype. It has no known antigen specificity. No much larger clonotype is one base removed from it; base qualities were not supplied. A case-control design nested within a healthcare worker cohort in London, UK, was used, with weekly nasopharyngeal swab PCR tests and blood sampling performed. Between 23 and 31 March 2020, the week of the UK lockdown, healthcare workers were enrolled and then followed up weekly for as long as 16 weeks. The clonotype comes from an adult who was a healthcare worker with PCR-confirmed SARS-CoV-2 infection or an uninfected control (not recorded which). The chain is made from TRBV29-1 and TRBJ1-2, with the D gene too uncertain to name. Specimen: whole blood, collected at baseline. The CDR3 has the sequence CSVDADGKGIGGYTF. The sequenced DNA: TGCAGCGTCGATGCGGATGGGAAAGGGATAGGTGGCTACACCTTC.